These T cell receptor beta chains were read from a single sample in a study of T cell responses to AZD1222 COVID-19 vaccine. TCRdb's copy holds only in-frame clones and misses some; the assay was immunoSEQ multiplex PCR. This table holds approximately 46,000 clones, over 65% found once. Here the sequenced sample was peripheral blood, taken on day 0 of AZD1222 vaccination. These TCRs come from an adult in good health. The CDR3 runs from the conserved cysteine through the conserved F or W. D genes are given only for firm matches. Clone size is given for some rows only: seen once, a few or many times, or a class if the clone is expanded.

V gene	D gene	clone size	J gene	CDR3 DNA	CDR3 protein
TRBV28	TRBD1	NA	TRBJ1-5	TGTGCCAGCAGTTGGCCCCGGACAGGGTCCAATCAGCCCCAGCATTTT	CASSWPRTGSNQPQHF
TRBV6-5	TRBD1	NA	TRBJ1-3	TGTGCCAGCAGTTTGTCGGACAGGCGCTCTGGAAACACCATATATTTT	CASSLSDRRSGNTIYF
TRBV30	TRBD2	NA	TRBJ2-7	TGTGCCTGGAGGACTAGCGGGAGCTACGAGCAGTACTTC	CAWRTSGSYEQYF
TRBV27	TRBD2	NA	TRBJ2-7	TGTGCCAGCAGTTTATTAGCTAGCGGGAGCTCCTACGAGCAGTACTTC	CASSLLASGSSYEQYF
TRBV19	NA	NA	TRBJ1-5	TGTGCCAGTAGACTAGACGGAACTAGCAATCAGCCCCAGCATTTT	CASRLDGTSNQPQHF
TRBV19	NA	NA	TRBJ1-5	TGTGCCAGTAGTCCCGGGTATCAGCCCCAGCATTTT	CASSPGYQPQHF
TRBV18	TRBD1	NA	TRBJ1-1	TGTGCCAGCTCTCCAGGGGGCCGGGACACTGAAGCTTTCTTT	CASSPGGRDTEAFF
TRBV20-1	NA	NA	TRBJ2-1	TGCAGTGCTAGTCCCGGAATCCCCTCCTACAATGAGCAGTTCTTC	CSASPGIPSYNEQFF
TRBV28	NA	NA	TRBJ1-6	TGTGCCAGCAGACCGCCTTTTGGGGGATCACCCCTCCACTTT	CASRPPFGGSPLHF
TRBV5-4	TRBD1	NA	TRBJ1-1	TGTGCCAGCAGCTCGAAGGACAGGGGCTCGAACACTGAAGCTTTCTTT	CASSSKDRGSNTEAFF
TRBV7-8	TRBD1	few	TRBJ2-7	TGTGCCAGCAGCTTAACGCAGGGGGCGGATGAGCAGTACTTC	CASSLTQGADEQYF
TRBV28	NA	NA	TRBJ1-3	TGTGCCAGCAGCCCAGGCGGAGTCCCAACCTCTGGAAACACCATATATTTT	CASSPGGVPTSGNTIYF